One sample yielded the 5 T cell receptor beta chains listed below, sequenced in a study of blood T cell repertoires in COVID-19. This table comes from immunoSEQ multiplex PCR, and its TCRdb copy is limited to in-frame clones, with some not included. The sample lists 75,000 to 85,000 clones, approximately 82% occurring once. Sequences were obtained from peripheral blood. Receptors were obtained from a human donor in a cohort sampled during active COVID-19.

This chain uses TRBV4-3 with TRBJ2-5, with 9 bases lining up with TRBD2. With 0 bases clipped from V and 7 bases from J, the junction kept 12 bases outside the gene matches. The CDR3 spans 17 residues. Germline-derived CDR1 and CDR2 are LGHNA and YSLEER. The CDR3 nucleotides are TGCGCCAGCAGCCAAGATTGGCTAGCGGGGTCATCTGGGACCCAGTACTTC. Translating gives CASSQDWLAGSSGTQYF.

In this sample, this clone turned up a few times. The rearrangement uses TRBV12-3 or TRBV12-4 and TRBJ1-1, with D possibly matching TRBD1 (6 bases). CDR3 length equals 13 residues. Trimming left V 6 bases short and J 2 bases short, with 10 bases between. Written as DNA, the CDR3 is TGTGCCAGCAGCACCGGGACAAACACTGAAGCTTTCTTT. Translating gives CASSTGTNTEAFF.

The rearrangement joins TRBV5-1 to TRBJ2-1, with D uncertain. Trimming pared 0 bases from V and 5 bases from J, leaving 9 bases between. This CDR3 has 14 amino acids. The germline CDR1 and CDR2 sequences are SGHRS and YFSETQ. The chain's CDR3 is CASSLGRLNNEQFF. CDR3 nucleotides: TGCGCCAGCAGCTTGGGCAGACTTAACAATGAGCAGTTCTTC.

J is TRBJ2-1 and V is TRBV5-4, with TRBD1 as a possible D gene (5 bases). Germline loops: CDR1 SGHNT, CDR2 YYREEE (reference sequence). This CDR3 is built from 11 residues. Trimming cost V 4 bases and J 10 bases, with 9 bases left between them. The CDR3 coding sequence is TGTGCCAGCAGCCCTGGACAAGAGCAGTTCTTC. This sequence encodes CASSPGQEQFF.

This clone showed up just a few times. The V gene is TRBV5-5, the J gene TRBJ1-1; no definite D call. The CDR3 is made up of 14 amino acids. V dropped 1 base and J dropped 2 bases, with 9 bases sitting between them. Germline V gene data show CDR1 as SGHKS and CDR2 as YYEKEE (reference sequence). The CDR3 here is CASSLLSVNTEAFF. For the CDR3, the DNA is TGTGCCAGCAGCTTGCTGTCAGTAAACACTGAAGCTTTCTTT.